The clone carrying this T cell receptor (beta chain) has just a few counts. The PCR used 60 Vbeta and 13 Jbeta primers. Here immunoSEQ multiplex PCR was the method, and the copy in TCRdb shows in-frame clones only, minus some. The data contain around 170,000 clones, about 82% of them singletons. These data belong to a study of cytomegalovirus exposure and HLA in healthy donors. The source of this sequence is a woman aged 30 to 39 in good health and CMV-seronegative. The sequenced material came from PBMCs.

The CDR3 nucleotides read TGCAGCGCCCTCCGAGGGGGGGAGCTGTTTTTT. Translating it yields CSALRGGELFF. The rearrangement joins TRBV29-1 to TRBJ2-2, with D perhaps matching TRBD2 (5 bases). The ends were cut back, 7 bases at V and 8 bases at J, with 11 bases in the middle. Germline V gene lookup returns CDR1 SQVTM and CDR2 ANQGSEA. The length of the CDR3 is 11 residues.